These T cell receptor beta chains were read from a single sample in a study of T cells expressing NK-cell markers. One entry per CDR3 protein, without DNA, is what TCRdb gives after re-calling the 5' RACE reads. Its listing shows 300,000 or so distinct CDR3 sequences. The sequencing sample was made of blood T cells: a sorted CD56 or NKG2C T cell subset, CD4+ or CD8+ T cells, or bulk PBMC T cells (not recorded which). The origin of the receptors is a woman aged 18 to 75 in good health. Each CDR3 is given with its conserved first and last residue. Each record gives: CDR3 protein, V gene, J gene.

CDR3: CASSGSSGNEQFF
V: TRBV3-1
J: TRBJ2-1

CDR3: CSVDWGTYGYTF
V: TRBV29-1
J: TRBJ1-2

CDR3: CASSLASGGNSPLHF
V: TRBV5-1
J: TRBJ1-6

CDR3: CASSYRGGNSLYGYTF
V: TRBV27
J: TRBJ1-2

CDR3: CASNPGGTANYGYTF
V: TRBV28
J: TRBJ1-2

CDR3: CASTISPGGLSGELFF
V: TRBV6-1
J: TRBJ2-2

CDR3: CASSSPGTSGGGSYNEQFF
V: TRBV28
J: TRBJ2-1

CDR3: CASSLAIQKLFF
V: TRBV5-5
J: TRBJ2-2

CDR3: CASSRNQGDTGELFF
V: TRBV5-5
J: TRBJ2-2

CDR3: CASSLAGQNTETFF
V: TRBV5-1
J: TRBJ1-1

CDR3: CASSWSGGVSYEQYF
V: TRBV7-9
J: TRBJ2-7

CDR3: CASSLLIQGNGYTF
V: TRBV7-2
J: TRBJ1-2

CDR3: CASSRLGGGRHNEQFF
V: TRBV7-2
J: TRBJ2-1

CDR3: CSARQGIEAFF
V: TRBV20-1
J: TRBJ1-1

CDR3: CSVQNGGEAFF
V: TRBV29-1
J: TRBJ1-1

CDR3: CASSAKETQYF
V: TRBV6-1
J: TRBJ2-5

CDR3: CSAPEGRGRGSGNSPLHF
V: TRBV20-1
J: TRBJ1-6

CDR3: CSASLLAGKNEQFF
V: TRBV20-1
J: TRBJ2-1

CDR3: CASTESGTGYTGELFF
V: TRBV6-1
J: TRBJ2-2

CDR3: CSVSWSGNTEAFF
V: TRBV29-1
J: TRBJ1-1

CDR3: CASTGLSVAGVIRRETQYF
V: TRBV11-2
J: TRBJ2-5

CDR3: CASSFFGTEETQYF
V: TRBV28
J: TRBJ2-5

CDR3: CASSSGLAGAADTQYF
V: TRBV12-3/TRBV12-4
J: TRBJ2-3

CDR3: CASSQGDRGLGGELFF
V: TRBV3-1
J: TRBJ2-2

CDR3: CASSPRQDTRGEKLFF
V: TRBV4-1
J: TRBJ1-4

CDR3: CSARFGTYEQYF
V: TRBV20-1
J: TRBJ2-7

CDR3: CASSAPTHGSSGNTIYF
V: TRBV25-1
J: TRBJ1-3

CDR3: CASSLSLSGGAHRGTQYF
V: TRBV5-5
J: TRBJ2-3

CDR3: CASRSGALGELFF
V: TRBV27
J: TRBJ2-2

CDR3: CAWSAWQGSGNEQFF
V: TRBV30
J: TRBJ2-1

CDR3: CASSFLVGGFGNQPQHF
V: TRBV7-8
J: TRBJ1-5

CDR3: CSARGSTSGSGNTGELFF
V: TRBV20-1
J: TRBJ2-2

CDR3: CASSRQGAGETQYF
V: TRBV4-3
J: TRBJ2-5

CDR3: CASSLVQGLGTEAFF
V: TRBV7-6
J: TRBJ1-1

CDR3: CASSPRTGSGIINEKLFF
V: TRBV18
J: TRBJ1-4

CDR3: CASSLMPHGYTF
V: TRBV12-3/TRBV12-4
J: TRBJ1-2

CDR3: CASSDNRGNSPLHF
V: TRBV6-2/TRBV6-3
J: TRBJ1-6

CDR3: CASKAGGPRDEQFF
V: TRBV19
J: TRBJ2-1

CDR3: CASSFLGQQETQYF
V: TRBV12-3/TRBV12-4
J: TRBJ2-5

CDR3: CASSSGLSYNEQFF
V: TRBV5-1
J: TRBJ2-1

CDR3: CASSRDRGNTDTQYF
V: TRBV28
J: TRBJ2-3

CDR3: CASRSGRQPQHF
V: TRBV12-3/TRBV12-4
J: TRBJ1-5

CDR3: CASRGKGGSMNTEAFF
V: TRBV12-3/TRBV12-4
J: TRBJ1-1

CDR3: CSARDPASGGSSYNEQFF
V: TRBV20-1
J: TRBJ2-1

CDR3: CASSQTRQGAGETQYF
V: TRBV23-1
J: TRBJ2-5

CDR3: CASSWGTGQSYTF
V: TRBV7-2
J: TRBJ1-2

CDR3: CSASLGGNTEAFF
V: TRBV20-1
J: TRBJ1-1

CDR3: CASGRGAGELFF
V: TRBV6-2/TRBV6-3
J: TRBJ2-2

CDR3: CAWGGGSYNSPLHF
V: TRBV30
J: TRBJ1-6

CDR3: CASSLAGVADTQYF
V: TRBV7-2
J: TRBJ2-3

CDR3: CASRGTGLRGNQPQHF
V: TRBV2
J: TRBJ1-5

CDR3: CASSRGFSEQAFF
V: TRBV7-9
J: TRBJ1-1

CDR3: CSVQGGTGPYEQYF
V: TRBV29-1
J: TRBJ2-7

CDR3: CASSFISEAQYF
V: TRBV7-9
J: TRBJ2-3

CDR3: CSARDHGLEAFF
V: TRBV20-1
J: TRBJ1-1

CDR3: CASSPDSIKWGTEAFF
V: TRBV18
J: TRBJ1-1

CDR3: CASRTSGRALGEQFF
V: TRBV12-3/TRBV12-4
J: TRBJ2-1